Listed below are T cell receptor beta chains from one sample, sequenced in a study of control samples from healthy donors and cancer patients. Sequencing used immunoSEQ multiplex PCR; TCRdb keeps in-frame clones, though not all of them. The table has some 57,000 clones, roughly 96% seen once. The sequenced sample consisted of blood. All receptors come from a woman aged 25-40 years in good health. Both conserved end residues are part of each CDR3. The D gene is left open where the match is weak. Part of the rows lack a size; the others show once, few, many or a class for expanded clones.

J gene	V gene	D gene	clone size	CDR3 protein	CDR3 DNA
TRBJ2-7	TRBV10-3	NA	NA	CAISEWQASYEQYF	TGTGCCATCAGTGAATGGCAGGCTTCCTACGAGCAGTACTTC
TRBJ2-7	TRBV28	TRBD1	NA	CATRTGSSEQYF	TGTGCCACCCGGACAGGGAGCTCCGAGCAGTACTTC
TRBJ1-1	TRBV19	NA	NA	CASTSGGGVTEAFF	TGTGCCAGTACCTCGGGGGGCGGTGTCACTGAAGCTTTCTTT
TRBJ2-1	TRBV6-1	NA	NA	CASSESAGSYNEQFF	TGTGCCAGCAGTGAAAGTGCGGGGTCCTACAATGAGCAGTTCTTC
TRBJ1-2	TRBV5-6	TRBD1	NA	CASSPGQGNYGYTF	TGTGCCAGCAGCCCGGGACAGGGGAACTATGGCTACACCTTC
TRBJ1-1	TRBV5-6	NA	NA	CASSLTQGPNTEAFF	TGTGCCAGCAGCTTGACACAGGGACCGAACACTGAAGCTTTCTTT
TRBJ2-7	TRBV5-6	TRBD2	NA	CASSLVFRDYSYEQYF	TGTGCCAGCAGCTTGGTATTCCGGGACTACTCCTACGAGCAGTACTTC
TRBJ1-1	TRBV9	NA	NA	CASSVGREGTEAFF	TGTGCCAGCAGCGTAGGACGGGAGGGCACTGAAGCTTTCTTT
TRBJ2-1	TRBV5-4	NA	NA	CASSRVADSSYNEQFF	TGTGCCAGCAGCCGCGTAGCGGATAGCTCCTACAATGAGCAGTTCTTC
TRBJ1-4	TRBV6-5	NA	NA	CASRPQGFGEKLFF	TGTGCCAGCAGACCCCAAGGGTTCGGTGAAAAACTGTTTTTT
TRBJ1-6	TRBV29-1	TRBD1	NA	CSVFAWGVTGTETYNSPLHF	TGCAGCGTTTTCGCGTGGGGTGTCACGGGGACAGAGACCTATAATTCACCCCTCCACTTT
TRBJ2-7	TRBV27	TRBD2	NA	CASSSRGTSGPFSYEQYF	TGTGCCAGCAGTTCTAGAGGGACTAGCGGGCCATTCTCCTACGAGCAGTACTTC
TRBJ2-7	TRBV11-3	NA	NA	CASSSPPGVSSYEQYF	TGTGCCAGCAGCTCCCCTCCGGGAGTTAGCTCCTACGAGCAGTACTTC
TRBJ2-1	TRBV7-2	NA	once	CASSLDSTGLEQFF	TGTGCCAGCAGCTTAGACTCAACGGGATTGGAGCAGTTCTTC
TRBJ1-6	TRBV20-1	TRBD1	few	CSASEGAGSPLHF	TGCAGTGCTAGTGAGGGGGCTGGTTCACCCCTCCACTTT
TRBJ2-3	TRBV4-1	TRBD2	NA	CASSVNSGRAADTQYF	TGCGCCAGCAGCGTCAATAGCGGGAGGGCCGCGGATACGCAGTATTTT
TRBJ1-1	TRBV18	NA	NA	CASSPPTGVNTEAFF	TGTGCCAGCTCACCACCCACAGGTGTGAACACTGAAGCTTTCTTT
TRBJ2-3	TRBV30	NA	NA	CATSWGTDTQYF	TGTGCCACCTCGTGGGGGACAGATACGCAGTATTTT
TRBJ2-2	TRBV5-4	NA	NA	CASSLGVGGANTGELFF	TGTGCCAGCAGCTTGGGGGTCGGCGGGGCGAACACCGGGGAGCTGTTTTTT
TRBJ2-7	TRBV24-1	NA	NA	CATSASPSYEQYF	TGTGCCACCAGTGCCAGTCCCTCCTACGAGCAGTACTTC
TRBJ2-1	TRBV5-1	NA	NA	CASRFSSYNEQFF	TGCGCCAGCAGATTTTCGAGTTACAATGAGCAGTTCTTC
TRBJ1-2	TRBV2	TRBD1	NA	CASSEGQGARGYTF	TGTGCCAGCAGTGAAGGTCAGGGGGCGCGGGGCTACACCTTC
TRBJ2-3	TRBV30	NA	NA	CAWTGDTDTQYF	TGTGCCTGGACAGGGGACACAGATACGCAGTATTTT
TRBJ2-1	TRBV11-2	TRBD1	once	CASSLGQGVTYNEQFF	TGTGCCAGCAGCTTAGGGCAGGGGGTGACATACAATGAGCAGTTCTTC
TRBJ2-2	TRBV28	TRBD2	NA	CASMGSAGVDTGELFF	TGTGCCAGCATGGGGTCGGCGGGAGTGGACACCGGGGAGCTGTTTTTT
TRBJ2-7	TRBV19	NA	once	CASSGGTPTSGQYF	TGTGCCAGTAGTGGCGGGACACCAACTAGTGGGCAGTACTTC
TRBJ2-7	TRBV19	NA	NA	CASSMKHIQGKLSYEQYF	TGTGCCAGTAGTATGAAACACATACAGGGAAAATTGTCCTACGAGCAGTACTTC
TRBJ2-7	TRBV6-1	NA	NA	CASSEGEEHEQYF	TGTGCCAGCAGTGAAGGAGAGGAACACGAGCAGTACTTC
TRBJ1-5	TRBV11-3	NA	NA	CASSSRMAFSGNQPQHF	TGTGCCAGCAGCTCTAGGATGGCATTCTCTGGCAATCAGCCCCAGCATTTT
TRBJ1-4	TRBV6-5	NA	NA	CASSYEGLGEKLFF	TGTGCCAGCAGTTACGAGGGGCTAGGAGAAAAACTGTTTTTT
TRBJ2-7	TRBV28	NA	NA	CASSLSAYEQYF	TGTGCCAGCAGTTTGAGCGCCTACGAGCAGTACTTC
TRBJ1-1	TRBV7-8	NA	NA	CASSTTGTPNTEAFF	TGTGCCAGCAGCACGACCGGGACACCAAACACTGAAGCTTTCTTT
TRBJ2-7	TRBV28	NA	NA	CASSFQGSYEQYF	TGTGCCAGCAGTTTTCAGGGCTCCTACGAGCAGTACTTC
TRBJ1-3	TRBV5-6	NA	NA	CASSFLLTSGNTIYF	TGTGCCAGCAGCTTCCTCCTCACCTCTGGAAACACCATATATTTT
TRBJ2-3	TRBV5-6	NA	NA	CASSAQYDRIRTDTQYF	TGTGCCAGCAGCGCCCAATACGACAGGATCCGCACAGATACGCAGTATTTT
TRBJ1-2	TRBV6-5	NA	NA	CASSYSLGWRGYTF	TGTGCCAGCAGTTACTCTTTGGGGTGGCGCGGCTACACCTTC
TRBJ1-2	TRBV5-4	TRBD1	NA	CASSSDRNGYTF	TGTGCCAGCAGCTCGGACAGGAATGGCTACACCTTC
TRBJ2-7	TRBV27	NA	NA	CASSLQDGIEQYF	TGTGCCAGCAGTTTACAGGACGGAATCGAGCAGTACTTC
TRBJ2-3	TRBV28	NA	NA	CASSLSPTDTQYF	TGTGCCAGCAGTTTAAGCCCCACAGATACGCAGTATTTT
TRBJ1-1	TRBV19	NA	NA	CASSIGQENTEAFF	TGTGCCAGTAGTATAGGGCAGGAGAACACTGAAGCTTTCTTT
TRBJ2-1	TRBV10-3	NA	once	CAISESMGGEQFF	TGTGCCATCAGTGAGTCGATGGGGGGTGAGCAGTTCTTC
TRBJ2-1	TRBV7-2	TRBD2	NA	CASSPGASGYNEQFF	TGTGCCAGCAGCCCTGGGGCTAGCGGATACAATGAGCAGTTCTTC
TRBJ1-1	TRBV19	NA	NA	CASSPGRGLGTEAFF	TGTGCCAGTAGTCCCGGGAGGGGTTTGGGCACTGAAGCTTTCTTT
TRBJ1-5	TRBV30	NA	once	CAWSVQGIGQPQHF	TGTGCCTGGAGCGTCCAGGGAATTGGACAGCCCCAGCATTTT
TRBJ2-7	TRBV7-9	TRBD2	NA	CASSGTSGYEQYF	TGTGCCAGCAGCGGGACTAGCGGGTACGAGCAGTACTTC
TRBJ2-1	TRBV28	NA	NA	CASSPGGSPIGQFF	TGTGCCAGCAGTCCTGGTGGGTCTCCCATCGGGCAGTTCTTC
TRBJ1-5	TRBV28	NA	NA	CASIPVGAGQPQHF	TGTGCCAGCATCCCAGTGGGGGCAGGTCAGCCCCAGCATTTT
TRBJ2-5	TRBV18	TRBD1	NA	CASSPMDRGYQETQYF	TGTGCCAGCTCACCTATGGACAGGGGGTACCAAGAGACCCAGTACTTC